This T cell receptor beta chain was sequenced during a study of PD-1 blockade in classical Hodgkin lymphoma. Study-wide results and caveats: CD4+ TCR diversity climbed significantly by C4D1, unlike CD8+ TCR diversity.

V lost 6 bases, J lost 2 bases, and 5 bases stayed unmatched. Germline lookup yields CDR1 MNHNS and CDR2 SASEGT. This CDR3 spans 14 amino acids. Sequencing was performed with immunoSEQ multiplex PCR; in TCRdb, only in-frame clones are kept and a portion is missing. Here the sample spans some 16,000 clones, approximately 64% being singletons. Every patient relapsed after autologous stem cell transplantation, and brentuximab vedotin exposure varied. Worth noting for this clone: The antigen is unknown.

The source material was peripheral blood mononuclear cells (PBMCs), sampled before the second cycle of nivolumab. This receptor was taken from a human donor with classical Hodgkin lymphoma. The chain uses TRBV6-1 and TRBJ2-7; TRBD2 matches 9 bases. In nucleotides, the CDR3 is TGTGCCAGCAGGTTAGCGGGAGCCGCCTACGAGCAGTACTTC. Translated: CASRLAGAAYEQYF.